One sample yielded the 24 T cell receptor beta chains listed below, sequenced in a study of tissue T cells after allogeneic stem cell transplantation. Assay used: immunoSEQ multiplex PCR; TCRdb lists only in-frame clones, some missing. The sample has 20,000 to 25,000 clones; just under 75% are singletons. Sequenced input: spleen. These TCRs come from a female BALB/c mouse in good health. Mouse MHC haplotype: H2-d.

A remark on this clone: Germline and genes here are mouse. CDR3 in amino acids: CASSSGTNQDTQYF. The DNA read from the CDR3 is TGTGCTAGCAGTAGCGGGACTAACCAAGACACCCAGTAC. The rearrangement uses TRBV17 and TRBJ2-5, with TRBD2 as a possible D gene (6 bases). The read finishes 1 residue shy of the CDR3 end, and the germline J gene is used to complete it. CDR3 length equals 14 residues. V lost 3 bases, J lost 0 bases, and 7 bases lay in between. Germline CDR1 is MNHDT and CDR2 is YYDKIL.

Worth noting for this clone: All gene names here are mouse names. The CDR3 protein is CAWSGVGNQAPLF. CDR3 DNA (partial): TGTGCCTGGAGTGGGGTGGGCAACCAGGCTCCGCTT. J is TRBJ1-5 and V is TRBV31; D is undetermined. The observed sequence ends 1 residue before the CDR3 terminus, with the missing tail filled in from the germline J gene. Per the germline V gene, CDR1 is GKSSPN and CDR2 is SITVG. CDR3 length: 13 residues. With 2 bases removed from V and 3 bases from J, the gap between germline ends came to 8 bases.

On this clone itself: All gene names here are mouse names. The read falls 1 residue short of the CDR3 end, and the missing part is taken from the germline J gene. The V gene is TRBV13-1, the J gene TRBJ2-4; 11 nucleotides line up with TRBD2. CDR3 size: 16 residues. Germline-derived CDR1 and CDR2 are NSHNY and SYGAGN. V was pared by 2 bases and J by 0 bases, with 2 bases of the junction left unmatched. The covered CDR3 bases are TGTGCCAGCAGTGAACTGGGGGGGCTCAGTCAAAACACCTTGTAC. This sequence encodes CASSELGGLSQNTLY. The CDR3 reads in full as CASSELGGLSQNTLYF.

Concerning this clone itself: Germline and genes: mouse. The sequenced fragment ends 1 residue before the CDR3 boundary, so the rest is inferred from the germline J gene. The chain has TRBV13-3 and TRBJ2-7, with 7 bases that match TRBD2. Germline V gene data show CDR1 as NNHDY and CDR2 as SYVADS. There are 13 residues in the CDR3. With V trimmed by 4 bases and J by 0 bases, 1 base remained unmatched. CDR3 protein: CASSPGGSYEQYF. CDR3 bases read: TGTGCCAGCAGTCCTGGGGGCTCCTATGAACAGTAC.

This clone was recorded a few times. Mouse gene names and germline throughout. The read ends 1 residue early relative to the CDR3; the germline J gene fills the gap. This rearrangement joins TRBV14 to TRBJ2-5, with D hard to call. The CDR3 is 12 residues long. V lost 1 base to trimming and J lost 1 base, with 1 base between them. Germline assignment: CDR1 SGHDT and CDR2 FRDEAV. The CDR3 spells CASSFDQDTQYF. CDR3 bases read: TGTGCCAGCAGTTTCGACCAAGACACCCAGTAC.

This clone was found once. Mouse names are used for the genes. The sequenced fragment ends 1 residue before the CDR3 boundary, so the rest is inferred from the germline J gene. The chain recombines TRBV5 with TRBJ2-4; 8 nucleotides match TRBD2. Germline values: CDR1 LGHNA, CDR2 YNLKQL (reference sequence). The V gene end was trimmed by 0 bases and the J gene end by 2 bases; junction bases not matched to a gene: 10. The CDR3 consists of 18 residues. The sequenced CDR3 bases are TGTGCCAGCAGCCAAGATTGGACGGGGGGGCGCGATCAAAACACCTTGTAC. Protein sequence: CASSQDWTGGRDQNTLY. The CDR3 in its entirety is CASSQDWTGGRDQNTLYF.

Points on this clone: Gene names refer to mouse genes. The sequence runs out 1 residue before the end of the CDR3; the remainder is reconstructed from the germline J gene. This chain connects TRBV1 to TRBJ1-6, with TRBD1 as a possible D gene (5 bases). TRBJ1-6 is classed as an ORF, of uncertain function. Germline V gene sequence: CDR1 NSQYPW, CDR2 LRSPGD (reference sequence). With 0 bases removed from V and 7 bases from J, the gap between germline ends came to 10 bases. This CDR3 is built from 15 residues. The CDR3 reads CTCSADPGRNSPLYF. The sequenced part of the CDR3 DNA is TGCACCTGCAGTGCAGATCCAGGGCGGAATTCGCCCCTCTAC.

Concerning this clone itself: The genes and germline here are from mouse. The CDR3 bases that were read are TGTGCCAGCAGTCGGGGACAGCCAAACTCCGACTACACC. Protein product: CASSRGQPNSDYT. The whole CDR3 protein is CASSRGQPNSDYTF. The chain is built from TRBV19 and TRBJ1-2; 7 bases agree with TRBD1. From the germline J gene comes the end of the CDR3, since the read stops 1 residue before it. The CDR3 sequence is 14 residues long. Germline CDR1 FNHDT, CDR2 SITEND (reference sequence). The V segment lost 4 bases and the J segment 0 bases; nucleotides outside the gene matches: 3.

This clone has more than one count but fewer than ten. Germline and genes: mouse. The observed sequence ends 1 residue before the CDR3 terminus, with the missing tail filled in from the germline J gene. The rearrangement uses TRBV4 and TRBJ1-3; 8 nucleotides align to TRBD1. The CDR3 spans 12 residues. Germline values: CDR1 LGHDT, CDR2 YNNKQL (reference sequence). V trimming: 5 bases; J trimming: 7 bases; junction bases outside the gene matches: 1. The DNA read from the CDR3 is TGTGCCAGCAGCACAGGGGGGAATACGCTCTAT. This translates into CASSTGGNTLY. The full CDR3 protein is CASSTGGNTLYF.

This clone is a singleton in its sample. Gene labels here are mouse ones. The read ends 1 residue before the CDR3 terminus; that terminus is restored from the germline J gene. The rearrangement joins TRBV2 to TRBJ1-2; D unresolved. Germline loops: CDR1 LGHNA, CDR2 YSYQKL. The CDR3 has 14 residues. V lost 0 bases to trimming and J lost 5 bases, with 10 bases between them. The CDR3: CASSQDGGRSDYTF. The CDR3 DNA, read in part, is TGTGCCAGCAGCCAAGACGGAGGGAGGTCCGACTACACC.

Details on this clone: Mouse names are used for the genes. The read halts 1 residue ahead of the CDR3 end, with the missing end drawn from the germline J gene. This chain uses TRBV5 with TRBJ2-7; tentatively, D is TRBD1 or TRBD2 (5 bases each). Trimming shortened V by 4 bases and J by 4 bases, and 11 bases separated the two germline ends. Looked up from germline, CDR1 is LGHNA and CDR2 is YNLKQL (reference sequence). This CDR3 spans 13 amino acids. The DNA read from the CDR3 is TGTGCCAGCAGCCTCCGGGACGGTTATGAACAGTAC. Its protein is CASSLRDGYEQY. The entire CDR3 reads CASSLRDGYEQYF.

Remarks on this clone: Gene names refer to mouse genes. The sequence runs out 1 residue before the end of the CDR3; the remainder is reconstructed from the germline J gene. This sequence joins TRBV13-2 and TRBJ2-1; 8 bases align to TRBD2. CDR3 length: 15 amino acids. Germline V CDR1 and CDR2: NNHNN, SYGAGS (reference sequence). With V trimmed by 2 bases and J by 7 bases, 8 bases remained unmatched. The DNA read from the CDR3 is TGTGCCAGCGGTGAAGGGCTGGGGGGAAGAGCTGAGCAGTTC. Protein sequence: CASGEGLGGRAEQF. The CDR3 as a whole reads CASGEGLGGRAEQFF.

On this clone: The genes are named according to mouse. The read stops 1 residue short of the end of the CDR3; the missing end is completed from the germline J gene. J is TRBJ2-3 and V is TRBV29; no reliable D call. Trimming cost V 6 bases and J 2 bases, with 9 bases left between them. Germline CDR1 and CDR2: MSHET and SYDVDS. The CDR3 consists of 13 residues. CDR3 DNA, as far as it was read: TGTGCTAGCAGCTCGGGAGATGCAGAAACGCTGTAT. This translates into CASSSGDAETLY. In full, the CDR3 is CASSSGDAETLYF.

Worth noting for this clone: The gene names here belong to mouse. The observed sequence ends 1 residue before the CDR3 terminus, with the missing tail filled in from the germline J gene. The genes are TRBV13-3 and TRBJ2-7; TRBD1 might be the D (6 bases). Germline V gene lookup returns CDR1 NNHDY and CDR2 SYVADS. V lost 3 bases and J 2 bases, leaving 9 bases between the germline ends. This CDR3 contains 13 residues. CDR3 DNA (partial): TGTGCCAGCAGTGGGGGACAACCCTATGAACAGTAC. This encodes CASSGGQPYEQY. The full CDR3 reads CASSGGQPYEQYF.

Comments on this clone: Mouse gene names and germline throughout. The read falls 1 residue short of the CDR3 end, and the missing part is taken from the germline J gene. The chain couples TRBV5 to TRBJ1-1; a possible D gene is TRBD1 (6 bases). The V gene's germline CDR1 is LGHNA and CDR2 YNLKQL (reference sequence). The V gene lost 1 base and the J gene lost 5 bases, with 8 bases spanning the gap. There are 13 residues in the CDR3. The CDR3 reads CASSQGGATEVFF. CDR3 bases read: TGTGCCAGCAGCCAAGGGGGGGCGACAGAAGTCTTC.

With respect to this clone: Germline and genes: mouse. The read falls 1 residue short of the CDR3 end, and the missing part is taken from the germline J gene. V gene TRBV1 combines with J gene TRBJ1-5; D perhaps matches TRBD1 (6 bases). The germline V gene has CDR1 NSQYPW and CDR2 LRSPGD (reference sequence). The CDR3 sequence is 15 residues long. V was cut by 3 bases and J by 0 bases, with 9 bases left in between. The CDR3 sequence: CTCSAPGHNNQAPLF. Partial CDR3 DNA: TGCACCTGCAGTGCCCCGGGACATAACAACCAGGCTCCGCTT.

In regard to this clone: Mouse germline and gene names are used. The read ends 1 residue shy of where the CDR3 ends; the end is completed using the germline J gene. The chain employs TRBV13-2 and TRBJ2-1; D is ambiguous. The V end lost 5 bases, the J end lost 8 bases, and 2 bases lay between the germline ends. The CDR3 loop spans 9 amino acids. Germline V gene lookup returns CDR1 NNHNN and CDR2 SYGAGS (reference sequence). CDR3 amino acids: CASGPEQFF. The part of the CDR3 DNA that was read is TGTGCCAGCGGCCCTGAGCAGTTC.

Concerning this clone: Genes and germline come from the mouse. The read gets to within 1 residue of the CDR3 end, and the germline J gene fills in the rest. This chain links TRBV29 with TRBJ1-6; the D gene is possibly TRBD1 (6 bases). TRBJ1-6 is marked as an open reading frame, function uncertain. CDR3 length equals 13 residues. In germline, CDR1 is MSHET, CDR2 SYDVDS. The ends were cut back, 4 bases at V and 5 bases at J, with 6 bases in the middle. This CDR3 is CASSYRDNSPLYF. CDR3 DNA, as far as it was read: TGTGCTAGCAGTTACAGGGATAATTCGCCCCTCTAC.

As regards this clone: Gene and germline names: mouse. The CDR3 end lies 1 residue beyond the end of the read and is filled in from the germline J gene. The chain has TRBV13-2 and TRBJ2-4; D is uncertain. The germline gives CDR1 NNHNN, CDR2 SYGAGS (reference sequence). V was clipped by 0 bases and J by 4 bases, with 3 bases between them. The CDR3 runs to 12 residues. The CDR3 bases that were read are TGTGCCAGCGGTGATGTAGAAAACACCTTGTAC. It yields the protein CASGDVENTLY. The CDR3 as a whole reads CASGDVENTLYF.

As to this clone: Mouse germline and gene names are used. The read comes to an end 1 residue before the CDR3 does, leaving the germline J gene to fill in the end. The chain has TRBV13-1 and TRBJ2-3, with 7 positions matching TRBD1. Unmatched junction bases numbered 7, after V lost 6 bases and J lost 0 bases. The CDR3 sequence is 15 residues long. Looked up from germline, CDR1 is NSHNY and CDR2 is SYGAGN. The sequenced part of the CDR3 DNA is TGTGCCAGCACCAACCGGGACAGTAGTGCAGAAACGCTGTAT. This encodes CASTNRDSSAETLY. The complete CDR3 sequence is CASTNRDSSAETLYF.

This clone was counted a few times. Gene names refer to mouse genes. The DNA ends 1 residue before the CDR3 does, and the rest of the CDR3 is filled in from the germline J gene. This chain links TRBV13-3 with TRBJ1-4; 7 bases are shared with TRBD1. Per the germline V gene, CDR1 is NNHDY and CDR2 is SYVADS. Trimming took 2 bases from V and 0 from J; bases not matched to a gene: 1. The CDR3 totals 15 residues. The part of the CDR3 DNA that was read is TGTGCCAGCAGTGAGGGACAGATTTCCAACGAAAGATTATTT. Protein: CASSEGQISNERLF. The whole CDR3 region reads CASSEGQISNERLFF.

On this clone: Mouse germline and gene names are used. The read terminates 1 residue ahead of where the CDR3 ends, so the germline J gene completes it. J is TRBJ2-3 and V is TRBV19, with 8 bases aligning to TRBD1. V lost 2 bases to trimming and J lost 0 bases; unmatched junction nucleotides: 2. The length of the CDR3 is 15 residues. The germline gives CDR1 FNHDT, CDR2 SITEND (reference sequence). CDR3 DNA, as far as it was read: TGTGCCAGCAGTATTCGGACAGGGAGTGCAGAAACGCTGTAT. Protein product: CASSIRTGSAETLY. The full CDR3 reads CASSIRTGSAETLYF. Looking up the rest from reference TRBV19 and TRBJ2-3 gives the full variable domain: GGIITQTPKFLIGQEGQKLTLKCQQNFNHDTMYWYRQDSGKGLRLIYYSITENDLQKGDLSEGYDASREKKSSFSLTVTSAQKNEMAVFLCASSIRTGSAETLYFGSGTRLTVL.

A remark on this clone: The gene names given are mouse names. Read sequence stops 1 residue before the CDR3 end, and the germline J gene provides the missing end. The chain is built from TRBV2 and TRBJ1-1; D gene uncertain. CDR1 LGHNA and CDR2 YSYQKL come from the germline V gene. V lost 4 bases, J lost 0 bases, and 6 bases lay in between. The CDR3 is 13 amino acids. The CDR3 is CASSPGQNTEVFF. The CDR3 bases that were read are TGTGCCAGCAGCCCCGGACAGAACACAGAAGTCTTC.

Concerning this clone: Gene names and germline match the mouse. The DNA ends 1 residue before the CDR3 does, and the rest of the CDR3 is filled in from the germline J gene. The chain links TRBV20 to TRBJ1-5, with 7 bases aligning to TRBD1. This CDR3 region has 14 residues. Germline trimming cut 3 bases from V and 1 base from J; bases unmatched to any gene: 3. Germline V gene lookup returns CDR1 GFQATS and CDR2 STVNSAI. The chain's CDR3 is CGASPRGNNQAPLF. The CDR3 bases that were read are TGTGGTGCTAGTCCCAGGGGGAACAACCAGGCTCCGCTT.